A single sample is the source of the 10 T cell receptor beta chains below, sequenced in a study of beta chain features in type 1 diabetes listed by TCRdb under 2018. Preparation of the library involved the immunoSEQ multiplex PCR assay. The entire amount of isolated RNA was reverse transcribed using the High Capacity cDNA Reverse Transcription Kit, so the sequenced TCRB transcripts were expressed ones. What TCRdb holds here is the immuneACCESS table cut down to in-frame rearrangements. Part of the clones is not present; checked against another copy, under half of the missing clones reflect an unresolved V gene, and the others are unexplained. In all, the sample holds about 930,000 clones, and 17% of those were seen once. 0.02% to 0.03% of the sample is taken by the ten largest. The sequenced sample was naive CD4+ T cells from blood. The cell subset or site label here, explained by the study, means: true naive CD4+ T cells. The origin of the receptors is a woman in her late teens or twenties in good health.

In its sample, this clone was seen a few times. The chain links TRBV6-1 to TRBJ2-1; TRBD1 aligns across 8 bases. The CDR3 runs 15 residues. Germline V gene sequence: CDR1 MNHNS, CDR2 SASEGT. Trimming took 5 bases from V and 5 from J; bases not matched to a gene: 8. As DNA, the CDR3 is TGTGCCAGCAGTCTCCGGGACAGGTCGAACAATGAGCAGTTCTTC. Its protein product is CASSLRDRSNNEQFF.

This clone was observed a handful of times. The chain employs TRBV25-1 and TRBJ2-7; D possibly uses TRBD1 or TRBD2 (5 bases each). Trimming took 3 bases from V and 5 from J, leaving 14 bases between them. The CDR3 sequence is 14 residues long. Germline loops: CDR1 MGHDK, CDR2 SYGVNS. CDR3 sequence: CASSEAGRAHEQYF. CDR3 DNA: TGTGCCAGCAGTGAGGCGGGCAGGGCCCACGAGCAGTACTTC.

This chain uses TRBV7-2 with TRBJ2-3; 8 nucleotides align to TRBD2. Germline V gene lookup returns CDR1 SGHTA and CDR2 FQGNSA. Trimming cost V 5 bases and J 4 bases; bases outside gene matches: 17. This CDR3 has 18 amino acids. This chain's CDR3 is CASSPRPTSGSEADTQYF. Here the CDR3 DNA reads TGTGCCAGCAGCCCCAGACCTACTAGCGGCTCCGAGGCAGATACGCAGTATTTT.

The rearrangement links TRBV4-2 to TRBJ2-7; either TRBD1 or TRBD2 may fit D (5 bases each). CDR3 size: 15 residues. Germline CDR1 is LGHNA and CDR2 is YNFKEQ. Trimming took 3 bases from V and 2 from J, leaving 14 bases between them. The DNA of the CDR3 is TGTGCCAGCAGCCAGGCCGGGACGGACGCCTACGAGCAGTACTTC. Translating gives CASSQAGTDAYEQYF.

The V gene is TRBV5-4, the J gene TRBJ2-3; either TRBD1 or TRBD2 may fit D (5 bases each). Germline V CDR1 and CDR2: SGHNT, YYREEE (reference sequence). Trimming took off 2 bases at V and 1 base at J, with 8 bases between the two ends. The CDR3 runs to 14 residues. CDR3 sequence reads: CASSFLGGTDTQYF. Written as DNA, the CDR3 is TGTGCCAGCAGCTTCCTGGGGGGCACAGATACGCAGTATTTT.

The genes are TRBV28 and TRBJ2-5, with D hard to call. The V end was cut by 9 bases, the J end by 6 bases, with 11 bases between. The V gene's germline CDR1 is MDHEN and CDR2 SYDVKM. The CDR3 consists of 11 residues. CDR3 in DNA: TGTGCCAGTAGACGAAGACAGACCCAGTACTTC. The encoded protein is CASRRRQTQYF.

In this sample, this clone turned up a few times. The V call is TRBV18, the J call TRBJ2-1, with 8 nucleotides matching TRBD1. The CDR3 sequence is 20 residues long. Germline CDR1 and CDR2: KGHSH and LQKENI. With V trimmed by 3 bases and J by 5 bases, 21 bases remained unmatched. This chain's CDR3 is CASSPIPRGQGSPLNNEQFF. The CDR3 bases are TGTGCCAGCTCACCTATACCCAGGGGGCAGGGTTCGCCTTTGAACAATGAGCAGTTCTTC.

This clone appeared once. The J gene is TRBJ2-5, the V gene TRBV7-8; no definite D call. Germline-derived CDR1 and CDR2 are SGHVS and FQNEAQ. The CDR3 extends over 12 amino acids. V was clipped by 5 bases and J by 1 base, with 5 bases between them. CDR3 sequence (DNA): TGTGCCAGCAGCAGGGCCCAAGAGACCCAGTACTTC. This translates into CASSRAQETQYF.

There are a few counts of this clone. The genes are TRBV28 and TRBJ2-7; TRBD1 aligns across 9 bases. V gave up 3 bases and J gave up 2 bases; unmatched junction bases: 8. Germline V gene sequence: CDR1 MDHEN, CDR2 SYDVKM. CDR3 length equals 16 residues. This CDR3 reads CASSFRGTGLAYEQYF. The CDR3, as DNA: TGTGCCAGCAGTTTTCGCGGGACAGGGTTGGCCTACGAGCAGTACTTC.

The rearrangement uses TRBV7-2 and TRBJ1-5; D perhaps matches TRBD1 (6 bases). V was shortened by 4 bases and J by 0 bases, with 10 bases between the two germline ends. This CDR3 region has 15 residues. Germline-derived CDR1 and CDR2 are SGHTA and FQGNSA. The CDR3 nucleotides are TGTGCCAGCAGCTCTGGGACACTTAGCAATCAGCCCCAGCATTTT. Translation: CASSSGTLSNQPQHF. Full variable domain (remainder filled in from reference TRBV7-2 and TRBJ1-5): GAGVSQSPSNKVTEKGKDVELRCDPISGHTALYWYRQSLGQGLEFLIYFQGNSAPDKSGLPSDRFSAERTGGSVSTLTIQRTQQEDSAVYLCASSSGTLSNQPQHFGDGTRLSIL.